This is a list of T cell receptor beta chains from one sample in a study of low-dose radiotherapy and immunotherapy resistance in tumors. Via MiXCR, TCRdb re-called the reads, giving one row per CDR3 protein. Of around 84,000 distinct CDR3 sequences in the sample, 15% to 20% were seen once. The starting material was PBMCs, obtained after low-dose radiotherapy plus immunotherapy. The receptor set was obtained from a male donor with prostate cancer. CDR3s include the opening cysteine and the closing phenylalanine or tryptophan. The order of the fields is CDR3 DNA, CDR3 protein, D gene, clone size, V gene, J gene. The D gene is left open where the match is weak. Clone size is shown for a subset of rows, as once, few, many or a class of expanded clone.

cdr3_nt: TGTGCCAGCAGCGTCCTTCCGGGACTAGCAGGCGGCGAGCAGTACTTC; cdr3_aa: CASSVLPGLAGGEQYF; d_call: TRBD2; clone_size: many; v_call: TRBV6-2/TRBV6-3; j_call: TRBJ2-7
cdr3_nt: TGTGCCAGCAGCATCTTCGGGACAGGGGGGACCTACGAGCAGTACTTC; cdr3_aa: CASSIFGTGGTYEQYF; d_call: TRBD1; clone_size: few; v_call: TRBV27; j_call: TRBJ2-7
cdr3_nt: TGTGCCAGCAGTGACTCGATTGGGAGGGACTACGAGCAGTACTTC; cdr3_aa: CASSDSIGRDYEQYF; d_call: TRBD2; clone_size: many; v_call: TRBV6-4; j_call: TRBJ2-7
cdr3_nt: TGTGCCAGCAGTTACTCTAGCCTGAATGAGCAGTTCTTC; cdr3_aa: CASSYSSLNEQFF; d_call: -; clone_size: -; v_call: TRBV6-2/TRBV6-3; j_call: TRBJ2-1
cdr3_nt: TGTGCCAGCAGGCCTCATACAGGGATCGACACTGAAGCTTTCTTT; cdr3_aa: CASRPHTGIDTEAFF; d_call: -; clone_size: -; v_call: TRBV3-1; j_call: TRBJ1-1
cdr3_nt: TGCGCCAGCAGCCGGGTGGACCAGGTGGTCGCAGATACGCAGTATTTT; cdr3_aa: CASSRVDQVVADTQYF; d_call: -; clone_size: -; v_call: TRBV5-1; j_call: TRBJ2-3
cdr3_nt: TGTGCCAGCAGCGTAGGGGGTTTCGGCTCTGGAAACACCATATATTTT; cdr3_aa: CASSVGGFGSGNTIYF; d_call: -; clone_size: many; v_call: TRBV9; j_call: TRBJ1-3
cdr3_nt: TGTGCCAGCAGTTTAATCTCAGGGGGCTTCAATCAGCCCCAGCATTTT; cdr3_aa: CASSLISGGFNQPQHF; d_call: TRBD1; clone_size: many; v_call: TRBV28; j_call: TRBJ1-5
cdr3_nt: TGCGCCAGCAGCTTGGATGGAGGGTATGGCTACACCTTC; cdr3_aa: CASSLDGGYGYTF; d_call: -; clone_size: many; v_call: TRBV5-1; j_call: TRBJ1-2
cdr3_nt: TGTGCCAGCAGTCTAAAGCGGGGGGCCTACAATGAGCAGTTCTTC; cdr3_aa: CASSLKRGAYNEQFF; d_call: TRBD2; clone_size: many; v_call: TRBV3-1; j_call: TRBJ2-1
cdr3_nt: TGTGCCATCAGTGCCCACGGACAGGGTTTACAGCCCCAGCATTTT; cdr3_aa: CAISAHGQGLQPQHF; d_call: TRBD1; clone_size: -; v_call: TRBV10-3; j_call: TRBJ1-5
cdr3_nt: TGCAGCGAGAGAGGGCGGGGGCTAAACACCGGGGAGCTGTTTTTT; cdr3_aa: CSERGRGLNTGELFF; d_call: -; clone_size: many; v_call: TRBV29-1; j_call: TRBJ2-2
cdr3_nt: TGTGCCAGCGGTCGAGGTCCTGATTGGGGAGAGACCCAGTACTTC; cdr3_aa: CASGRGPDWGETQYF; d_call: -; clone_size: -; v_call: TRBV27; j_call: TRBJ2-5
cdr3_nt: TGCAGTGCTACGCGACTAGCGGGCTCCTACGAGCAGTACTTC; cdr3_aa: CSATRLAGSYEQYF; d_call: TRBD2; clone_size: -; v_call: TRBV20-1; j_call: TRBJ2-7
cdr3_nt: TGTGCCAGCAGTTTCAACATAGCGGGGAGCTACAATGAGCAGTTCTTC; cdr3_aa: CASSFNIAGSYNEQFF; d_call: TRBD2; clone_size: many; v_call: TRBV27; j_call: TRBJ2-1
cdr3_nt: TGTGCCAGCAGTCCCGGGACACCCTACGAGCAGTACTTC; cdr3_aa: CASSPGTPYEQYF; d_call: -; clone_size: many; v_call: TRBV12-3/TRBV12-4; j_call: TRBJ2-7
cdr3_nt: -; cdr3_aa: CASSNTNSGEQFFGPGGYGYTF; d_call: -; clone_size: -; v_call: TRBV2; j_call: TRBJ1-2
cdr3_nt: TGTGCCAGCAGCGTAGTCTTTTCCGGGGAGCTGTTTTTT; cdr3_aa: CASSVVFSGELFF; d_call: -; clone_size: many; v_call: TRBV9; j_call: TRBJ2-2
cdr3_nt: TGTGCCACCATGACTAGCAGGTCCAAAGCTTTCTTT; cdr3_aa: CATMTSRSKAFF; d_call: -; clone_size: -; v_call: TRBV15; j_call: TRBJ1-1
cdr3_nt: TGTGCCAGCAGCTTCTTAGGACTAGCGGGAACCCCCGGGGAGCTGTTTTTT; cdr3_aa: CASSFLGLAGTPGELFF; d_call: TRBD2; clone_size: many; v_call: TRBV7-8; j_call: TRBJ2-2
cdr3_nt: TGTGCCTGGAGTGATCGGACAGGGCGAAGGACTGAAGCTTTCTTT; cdr3_aa: CAWSDRTGRRTEAFF; d_call: TRBD1; clone_size: many; v_call: TRBV30; j_call: TRBJ1-1
cdr3_nt: TGTGCCAGCTCACCTCTAGACGATACGCAGTATTTT; cdr3_aa: CASSPLDDTQYF; d_call: -; clone_size: -; v_call: TRBV18; j_call: TRBJ2-3
cdr3_nt: TGCGCCAGCAGCGAGGGGATGACAGATACGCAGTATTTT; cdr3_aa: CASSEGMTDTQYF; d_call: -; clone_size: many; v_call: TRBV5-1; j_call: TRBJ2-3
cdr3_nt: TGTGCCACCAGCACCGATGAGCCGGGACACGGGAACTACGAGCAGTACTTC; cdr3_aa: CATSTDEPGHGNYEQYF; d_call: -; clone_size: many; v_call: TRBV15; j_call: TRBJ2-7
cdr3_nt: TGCAGTCCCGAAGACAGCCTGATAGATACGCAGTATTTT; cdr3_aa: CSPEDSLIDTQYF; d_call: -; clone_size: many; v_call: TRBV20-1; j_call: TRBJ2-3
cdr3_nt: TGTGCCAGCAGCCTTGGGCCCGGGACTAGCGGGAGGTTGAATGAGCAGTTCTTC; cdr3_aa: CASSLGPGTSGRLNEQFF; d_call: TRBD2; clone_size: -; v_call: TRBV28; j_call: TRBJ2-1
cdr3_nt: TGCGCCAGCAGGGCCGGGTCTACGAACACTGAAGCTTTCTTT; cdr3_aa: CASRAGSTNTEAFF; d_call: -; clone_size: many; v_call: TRBV5-1; j_call: TRBJ1-1
cdr3_nt: TGTGCCAGCAGCTTAGCGCTCGGGAGTGAGGGGACCCAGTACTTC; cdr3_aa: CASSLALGSEGTQYF; d_call: -; clone_size: -; v_call: TRBV7-2; j_call: TRBJ2-5
cdr3_nt: TGTGCCACCAGTGATGATTACGGGTCGAATGGCTACACCTTC; cdr3_aa: CATSDDYGSNGYTF; d_call: -; clone_size: many; v_call: TRBV24-1; j_call: TRBJ1-2
cdr3_nt: TGTGCCAGCAGCTTATCGGCCAACCCTGAGTACTTC; cdr3_aa: CASSLSANPEYF; d_call: -; clone_size: -; v_call: TRBV11-2; j_call: TRBJ2-5
cdr3_nt: TGTGCCAGCAGTTTTAGGGCTAGCTACGAGCAGTACTTC; cdr3_aa: CASSFRASYEQYF; d_call: -; clone_size: few; v_call: TRBV28; j_call: TRBJ2-7
cdr3_nt: TGTGCCGGTAGACAGGTTGGGATTTATGGCTACACCTTC; cdr3_aa: CAGRQVGIYGYTF; d_call: -; clone_size: many; v_call: TRBV30; j_call: TRBJ1-2
cdr3_nt: TGTGCCAGCAGCTTAGGCCAGCGGGAAAAGGACAATGAGCAGTTCTTC; cdr3_aa: CASSLGQREKDNEQFF; d_call: TRBD2; clone_size: many; v_call: TRBV7-9; j_call: TRBJ2-1
cdr3_nt: TGTGCCAGCAGTGAAGGACTAGCGGGGTACTACGAGCAGTACTTC; cdr3_aa: CASSEGLAGYYEQYF; d_call: TRBD2; clone_size: many; v_call: TRBV6-1; j_call: TRBJ2-7
cdr3_nt: TGTGCCAGCAGTTATAGGACTAGCGGGAGAAAGGAGGAAGAGACCCAGTACTTC; cdr3_aa: CASSYRTSGRKEEETQYF; d_call: TRBD2; clone_size: many; v_call: TRBV28; j_call: TRBJ2-5
cdr3_nt: TGCAGCGTTTCACTTAGGGGGTACAATGAGCAGTTCTTC; cdr3_aa: CSVSLRGYNEQFF; d_call: -; clone_size: medium-sized; v_call: TRBV29-1; j_call: TRBJ2-1